The 30 T cell receptor beta chains given below trace back to one sample, sequenced in a study of post-analysis software for immune sequencing data (dated by TCRdb to about 2015). Library prep was done by PCR. This sample was sequenced with an Illumina HiSeq 2500. Unique molecular identifiers were incorporated into TCR beta cDNA libraries to reduce PCR and sequencing biases. Using fastp at Q25 and MiXCR, TCRdb reprocessed the public reads and kept productive beta chains. Rows are unified per CDR3 protein, each entry keeping the most common DNA and genes. In this sample the table shows 600,000 to 750,000 distinct CDR3 sequences, 55% to 60% of which occur a single time. The biggest ten clones account for 11% of the sample. What the research found in general, with its limitations: Significantly higher frequencies in patients than in controls were found for a handful of TRBV segments, including TRBV5-6, TRBV5-1 and TRBV20-1.

These TCRs' antigens remain unknown. Sequences were obtained from blood. The receptors were sampled from a girl aged 2-10 years with multiple sclerosis.

The J gene is TRBJ1-2, the V gene TRBV7-2, with a possible D match to TRBD1 (6 bases). From germline, CDR1 is SGHTA and CDR2 FQGNSA. Trimming left V 2 bases short and J 0 bases short, with 10 bases between. CDR3 length equals 15 residues. This CDR3 is CASSLRGQSNYGYTF. CDR3 nucleotides: TGTGCCAGCAGCTTACGTGGACAGTCTAACTATGGCTACACCTTC.

The chain carries TRBV5-6 and TRBJ2-1; 11 bases align to TRBD2. The germline CDR1 and CDR2 sequences are SGHDT and YYEEEE. V was clipped by 4 bases and J by 3 bases; unmatched bases: 6. The CDR3 has 16 amino acids. For the CDR3, the DNA is TGTGCCAGCAGCGGGCCCGGGACTAGCGGCTACAATGAGCAGTTCTTC. Translation: CASSGPGTSGYNEQFF.

The chain combines TRBV6-4 with TRBJ1-6, with 11 bases lining up with TRBD1. Germline V gene lookup returns CDR1 MRHNA and CDR2 SNTAGT. There are 13 residues in the CDR3. V shed 6 bases and J 9 bases; nucleotides not matched to a gene: 1. The chain's CDR3 is CASRGQGGSPLHF. The CDR3 coding sequence is TGTGCCAGCAGGGGACAGGGGGGTTCACCCCTCCACTTT.

This clonotype has only a few counts. This sequence joins TRBV12-3 or TRBV12-4 and TRBJ2-1; 10 bases match TRBD2. The J segment lost 5 bases and the V segment lost 5 bases, leaving 12 bases of the junction unmatched. The CDR3 is made up of 17 amino acids. The CDR3 spells CASSRALSGRFDNEQFF. The CDR3 coding sequence is TGTGCCAGCAGTAGGGCCCTTAGCGGGAGGTTCGACAATGAGCAGTTCTTC.

The DNA of the CDR3 is TGCAGCGTTGTTATGGGGGAGGCCGCCTACGAGCAGTACTTC. Amino acid sequence: CSVVMGEAAYEQYF. The chain has TRBV29-1 and TRBJ2-7, with D maybe TRBD2 (6 bases). Trimming took 4 bases from V and 2 from J, leaving 15 bases between them. The CDR3 contains 14 residues. Germline V gives CDR1 SQVTM, CDR2 ANQGSEA.

The CDR3 sequence is CASSMNLRATDTQYF. CDR3 coding DNA: TGTGCCAGTAGTATGAACCTGAGGGCCACAGATACGCAGTATTTT. The J gene is TRBJ2-3, the V gene TRBV19; a weak D match, TRBD2 (5 bases). V dropped 3 bases and J dropped 2 bases, with 12 bases sitting between them. The CDR3 has 15 residues. Looked up from germline, CDR1 is LNHDA and CDR2 is SQIVND (reference sequence). Full variable domain (outside the CDR3, taken from reference TRBV19 and TRBJ2-3): DGGITQSPKYLFRKEGQNVTLSCEQNLNHDAMYWYRQDPGQGLRLIYYSQIVNDFQKGDIAEGYSVSREKKESFPLTVTSAQKNPTAFYLCASSMNLRATDTQYFGPGTRLTVL.

There are a few counts of this clonotype. CDR3 sequence reads: CASSGASYEQYF. DNA of the CDR3: TGTGCCAGCAGCGGGGCCTCCTACGAGCAGTACTTC. The chain is built from TRBV11-2 and TRBJ2-7; D is possibly TRBD1 (5 bases). There are 12 residues in the CDR3. The V end was cut by 5 bases, the J end by 0 bases, with 5 bases between. Germline CDR1 SGHAT, CDR2 FQNNGV.

This chain connects TRBV29-1 to TRBJ2-2, with TRBD1 matching over 8 bases. Losses at the gene ends were 5 bases for V and 1 base for J; bases not matched to a gene: 6. CDR1 is SQVTM and CDR2 is ANQGSEA in the germline V gene. The CDR3 loop spans 15 amino acids. The CDR3 is CSVSTGTGNTGELFF. As DNA, the CDR3 is TGCAGCGTTTCTACCGGGACAGGGAACACCGGGGAGCTGTTTTTT.

In its sample, this clonotype was seen a few times. CDR3 sequence (DNA): TGCGCCAGCAGTGAGTCGGCGGGGGCCCAAGAGACCCAGTACTTC. It translates to CASSESAGAQETQYF. The V gene is TRBV10-1, the J gene TRBJ2-5; D is possibly TRBD2 (7 bases). V dropped 0 bases and J dropped 1 base, with 9 bases sitting between them. The CDR3 length is 15 residues. Germline V gives CDR1 WNHNN, CDR2 SYGVQD (reference sequence).

Here the CDR3 DNA reads TGCGCCAGCGACCCGGGTGGGGTTGCGAAGACCCAGTACTTC. This codes for CASDPGGVAKTQYF. The chain uses TRBV5-1 and TRBJ2-7; no clear D. The J call may be wrong; the DNA end is better matched by TRBJ2-5. CDR1 is SGHRS and CDR2 is YFSETQ in the germline V gene. The CDR3 is 14 residues long.

V and J are TRBV7-9 and TRBJ2-7; D gene ambiguous. V was cut by 2 bases and J by 0 bases, with 17 bases left in between. CDR3 size: 17 residues. Germline V gives CDR1 SEHNR, CDR2 FQNEAQ (reference sequence). The CDR3 DNA reads as TGTGCCAGCAGCTTACTCCGGATATCCAGTGACTCCTACGAGCAGTACTTC. It translates to CASSLLRISSDSYEQYF. Based on the CDR3 plus reference TRBV7-9 and TRBJ2-7, the full variable domain is DTGVSQNPRHKITKRGQNVTFRCDPISEHNRLYWYRQTLGQGPEFLTYFQNEAQLEKSRLLSDRFSAERPKGSFSTLEIQRTEQGDSAMYLCASSLLRISSDSYEQYFGPGTRLTVT.

This chain links TRBV5-1 with TRBJ2-7; a weak D match, TRBD2 (5 bases). The V gene's germline CDR1 is SGHRS and CDR2 YFSETQ. This CDR3 is 14 amino acids long. Trimming took 0 bases from V and 5 from J, leaving 12 bases between them. The CDR3 here is CASSLGGSRNEQYF. The CDR3 DNA reads as TGCGCCAGCAGCTTGGGAGGGTCTCGTAACGAGCAGTACTTC.

The J gene is TRBJ2-1, the V gene TRBV15; 14 bases map to TRBD2. CDR3 length: 21 amino acids. Germline V gives CDR1 LNHNV, CDR2 YYDKDF (reference sequence). The ends lost 0 bases at V and 7 bases at J; junction bases unmatched: 17. The CDR3, as DNA: TGTGCCACCAGCAGAGATCTTGGGACTAGCGGGGGCATCCATGTATCAAATGAGCAGTTCTTC. Its protein product is CATSRDLGTSGGIHVSNEQFF.

This clonotype has only one observation. The rearrangement uses TRBV6-2 or TRBV6-3 and TRBJ1-2; maybe TRBD1 (6 bases). V was pared by 0 bases and J by 8 bases, with 13 bases between. Germline V lookup: CDR1 MNHEY, CDR2 SVGEGT. The CDR3 loop spans 14 amino acids. This CDR3 is CASSYSTGFGGYTF. The DNA for the CDR3 is TGTGCCAGCAGTTACTCAACAGGGTTCGGAGGCTACACCTTC.

The rearrangement links TRBV14 to TRBJ1-2; D is perhaps TRBD1 (5 bases). The CDR3 extends over 15 amino acids. V was clipped by 0 bases and J by 8 bases, with 16 bases between them. The germline CDR1 and CDR2 sequences are SGHDN and FVKESK. Here the CDR3 DNA reads TGTGCCAGCAGCCAAGACTTGGGGTTTTCAGGGGGCTACACCTTC. It is translated as CASSQDLGFSGGYTF.

This clonotype was found once. This chain joins TRBV12-3 or TRBV12-4 and TRBJ2-1; 9 bases map to TRBD2. The length of the CDR3 is 15 residues. Trimming at V came to 5 bases and at J to 6 bases, leaving 8 bases not matched to a gene. CDR3 nucleotides: TGTGCCAGCAGTCAATCCGGGACTAGCCTCAATGAGCAGTTCTTC. Protein product: CASSQSGTSLNEQFF.

The rearrangement links TRBV11-3 to TRBJ2-3, with D possibly TRBD1 on 6 matching bases. Trimming left V 1 base short and J 11 bases short, with 7 bases between. The germline V gene has CDR1 SGHNT and CDR2 YENEEA. The CDR3 length is 11 residues. The CDR3 DNA sequence: TGTGCCAGCAGCTTAGGGGGGCTGCAGTATTTT. As protein: CASSLGGLQYF.

The chain's CDR3 is CAISESTRGQETQYF. In DNA, the CDR3 is TGTGCCATCAGTGAGTCAACGAGGGGCCAAGAGACCCAGTACTTC. The chain couples TRBV10-3 to TRBJ2-5; D assignment may be TRBD1 or TRBD2 (5 bases each). Trimming stripped 0 bases from V and 1 base from J, with 9 bases between. Germline-derived CDR1 and CDR2 are ENHRY and SYGVKD. The CDR3 covers 15 residues.

This chain connects TRBV20-1 to TRBJ2-1, with 7 nucleotides matching TRBD1. CDR3 length: 15 residues. From germline, CDR1 is DFQATT and CDR2 SNEGSKA (reference sequence). With V trimmed by 4 bases and J by 0 bases, 6 bases remained unmatched. The CDR3 bases are TGCAGTGCTATCGGACAGGTTAGCTCCTACAATGAGCAGTTCTTC. It yields the protein CSAIGQVSSYNEQFF.

The chain is built from TRBV29-1 and TRBJ2-1; D is uncertain. This CDR3 comprises 12 residues. Trimming cost V 7 bases and J 4 bases, with 11 bases left between them. Germline V gene sequence: CDR1 SQVTM, CDR2 ANQGSEA. CDR3 DNA sequence: TGCAGCGCTGAGTTTGTATACAATGAGCAGTTCTTC. As protein: CSAEFVYNEQFF.

This clonotype turned up a few times. The V and J genes are TRBV5-4 and TRBJ2-1; D is possibly TRBD1 or TRBD2 (6 bases each). From germline, CDR1 is SGHNT and CDR2 YYREEE (reference sequence). V was pared by 6 bases and J by 4 bases, with 20 bases between. The CDR3 spans 16 residues. CDR3 in amino acids: CASTEGEVLGYNEQFF. The CDR3 coding sequence is TGTGCCAGCACGGAGGGGGAGGTCCTGGGTTACAATGAGCAGTTCTTC. The complete variable domain, with remaining parts taken from reference TRBV5-4 and TRBJ2-1, reads ETGVTQSPTHLIKTRGQQVTLRCSSQSGHNTVSWYQQALGQGPQFIFQYYREEENGRGNFPPRFSGLQFPNYSSELNVNALELDDSALYLCASTEGEVLGYNEQFFGPGTRLTVL.

The chain is built from TRBV6-6 and TRBJ2-5; 9 nucleotides align to TRBD2. CDR3 length: 15 residues. Germline V gene lookup returns CDR1 MNHNY and CDR2 SVGAGI (reference sequence). Trimming took 6 bases from V and 7 from J; bases not matched to a gene: 12. The CDR3, as DNA: TGTGCCAGCAGATCAACGGGACTAGCTGTAGGGACCCAGTACTTC. It yields the protein CASRSTGLAVGTQYF.

This chain connects TRBV7-3 to TRBJ1-2; 9 bases are shared with TRBD1. This CDR3 comprises 16 residues. CDR1 SGHTA and CDR2 FQGTGA come from the germline V gene. The V gene end was trimmed by 4 bases and the J gene end by 5 bases; junction bases not matched to a gene: 11. CDR3 nucleotide sequence: TGTGCCAGCAGCTCACCCAATAGACAGGGGGGGTATGGCTACACCTTC. Its protein is CASSSPNRQGGYGYTF. The entire variable domain, with the rest obtained from reference TRBV7-3 and TRBJ1-2, is as follows: GAGVSQTPSNKVTEKGKYVELRCDPISGHTALYWYRQSLGQGPEFLIYFQGTGAADDSGLPNDRFFAVRPEGSVSTLKIQRTERGDSAVYLCASSSPNRQGGYGYTFGSGTRLTVV.

The chain joins TRBV10-3 to TRBJ1-2; D is unclear. V lost 7 bases, J lost 4 bases, and 13 bases lay in between. Germline CDR1 is ENHRY and CDR2 is SYGVKD. This CDR3 contains 13 residues. The chain's CDR3 is CAINTEDSYGYTF. Here the CDR3 DNA reads TGTGCCATCAACACCGAAGATTCCTATGGCTACACCTTC.

The chain employs TRBV10-3 and TRBJ2-3, with 9 nucleotides matching TRBD2. CDR3 size: 16 residues. The trim removed 8 bases at V and 2 bases at J, leaving 11 bases unmatched. The germline gives CDR1 ENHRY, CDR2 SYGVKD. CDR3 protein: CAIQGPSSGATDTQYF. The CDR3 bases are TGTGCCATCCAGGGACCCTCTAGCGGGGCCACAGATACGCAGTATTTT.

The V gene is TRBV5-5, the J gene TRBJ2-2, with D perhaps matching TRBD2 (6 bases). This CDR3 is built from 14 residues. The V gene lost 4 bases and the J gene lost 0 bases, with 7 bases spanning the gap. Germline loops: CDR1 SGHKS, CDR2 YYEKEE (reference sequence). The CDR3 protein is CASSPSANTGELFF. CDR3 nucleotide sequence: TGTGCCAGCAGCCCTAGCGCGAACACCGGGGAGCTGTTTTTT.

In this sample, this clonotype turned up many times. The J gene is TRBJ2-7, the V gene TRBV7-6, with D unresolved. Trimming pared 1 base from V and 2 bases from J, leaving 9 bases between. The V gene's germline CDR1 is SGHVS and CDR2 FNYEAQ. The CDR3 extends over 14 amino acids. The CDR3 loop reads CASSLGGSAYEQYF. CDR3 coding DNA: TGTGCCAGCAGCTTAGGTGGCTCAGCCTACGAGCAGTACTTC. The full variable domain, its missing parts supplied by reference TRBV7-6 and TRBJ2-7, is GAGVSQSPRYKVTKRGQDVALRCDPISGHVSLYWYRQALGQGPEFLTYFNYEAQQDKSGLPNDRFSAERPEGSISTLTIQRTEQRDSAMYRCASSLGGSAYEQYFGPGTRLTVT.

The chain joins TRBV6-6 to TRBJ2-3; D unclear. Trimming removed 7 bases from V and 4 bases from J, with 12 bases in between. CDR3 length: 13 residues. Looked up from germline, CDR1 is MNHNY and CDR2 is SVGAGI (reference sequence). This CDR3 reads CASTPLRPDTQYF. The CDR3 bases are TGTGCCAGCACACCTCTACGGCCAGATACGCAGTATTTT.

The chain uses TRBV5-1 and TRBJ2-3; D may be TRBD1 (6 bases). Trimming shortened V by 1 base and J by 4 bases, and 10 bases separated the two germline ends. The CDR3 covers 14 residues. Germline CDR1 and CDR2: SGHRS and YFSETQ. CDR3 in DNA: TGCGCCAGCAGCTTGAATCCAGGGGCAGATACGCAGTATTTT. Residues: CASSLNPGADTQYF. The whole variable domain, filled in from reference TRBV5-1 and TRBJ2-3, reads KAGVTQTPRYLIKTRGQQVTLSCSPISGHRSVSWYQQTPGQGLQFLFEYFSETQRNKGNFPGRFSGRQFSNSRSEMNVSTLELGDSALYLCASSLNPGADTQYFGPGTRLTVL.

This clonotype was recorded a few times. CDR3 DNA: TGTGCCAGCAGTCAGGGACAAGGCTACACCTTC. This sequence encodes CASSQGQGYTF. The rearrangement links TRBV12-3 or TRBV12-4 to TRBJ1-2, with D possibly matching TRBD1 (6 bases). V was pared by 5 bases and J by 8 bases, with 9 bases between. CDR3 length equals 11 residues.